The 6 T cell receptor beta chains in this list originate from one sample, sequenced in a study of cytomegalovirus exposure and HLA in healthy donors. The data were produced by immunoSEQ multiplex PCR, yet TCRdb's version contains in-frame clones alone and is incomplete. Of more than 150,000 clones in the sample, about 80% were seen once. The sequenced sample consisted of PBMCs. These receptors originate from a woman aged 18-29 years in good health and CMV-seropositive.

The rearrangement joins TRBV9 to TRBJ2-7, with D perhaps TRBD2 (5 bases). With 4 bases removed from V and 4 bases from J, the gap between germline ends came to 18 bases. CDR3 length: 15 residues. Germline assignment: CDR1 SGDLS and CDR2 YYNGEE. Here the CDR3 DNA reads TGTGCCAGCAGCCCCGACCCAAATGGCGGGTACGAGCAGTACTTC. Protein sequence: CASSPDPNGGYEQYF.

The chain uses TRBV2 and TRBJ1-5; D gene ambiguous. The CDR3 is 13 residues long. In germline, CDR1 is SNHLY, CDR2 FYNNEI. Between the trimmed V and J ends, which lost 1 base and 9 bases, there was a span of 10 bases. CDR3 sequence reads: CASSEGGFGPQHF. The CDR3 region has the DNA TGTGCCAGCAGTGAAGGAGGGTTCGGGCCCCAGCATTTT.

This chain uses TRBV9 with TRBJ2-2; 8 nucleotides line up with TRBD1. Germline V gives CDR1 SGDLS, CDR2 YYNGEE. Unmatched junction bases numbered 11, after V lost 4 bases and J lost 6 bases. This CDR3 is 16 amino acids long. The CDR3 sequence: CASSPRTGLVSGELFF. The DNA for the CDR3 is TGTGCCAGCAGCCCCCGGACAGGGCTGGTCTCCGGGGAGCTGTTTTTT.

The chain joins TRBV5-1 to TRBJ2-5; 12 nucleotides match TRBD2. V was clipped by 4 bases and J by 2 bases; unmatched bases: 9. The CDR3 totals 17 residues. In germline, CDR1 is SGHRS, CDR2 YFSETQ. The CDR3: CASSAGLAGMAQETQYF. In DNA, the CDR3 is TGCGCCAGCAGCGCCGGACTAGCGGGGATGGCTCAAGAGACCCAGTACTTC.

The chain couples TRBV6-5 to TRBJ1-2, with a possible D match to TRBD1 (5 bases). Germline values: CDR1 MNHEY, CDR2 SVGAGI. This CDR3 contains 13 residues. Trimming took off 6 bases at V and 3 bases at J, with 11 bases between the two ends. The CDR3 DNA reads TGTGCCAGCAGCCCCGACAGAGACTATGGCTACACCTTC. Protein product: CASSPDRDYGYTF.

The chain has TRBV27 and TRBJ1-6; TRBD1 agrees at 7 bases. The CDR3 runs to 14 residues. With V trimmed by 6 bases and J by 8 bases, 7 bases remained unmatched. CDR1 is MNHEY, CDR2 SMNVEV, per germline (reference sequence). The CDR3 sequence: CASREGQVDSPLHF. CDR3 coding DNA: TGTGCCAGCAGGGAAGGACAGGTGGATTCACCCCTCCACTTT.